This T cell receptor (beta chain) stems from a study of blood T cell repertoires in COVID-19. Study overall: The United States, Italy and Spain supplied acute and convalescent COVID-19 samples. In each case, the material was cDNA or gDNA derived from T cells, B-cell-depleted T cells, or PBMCs.

Per the original methods: Cell counts per sample came from amplifying reference gene primers. This table comes from immunoSEQ multiplex PCR, and its TCRdb copy is limited to in-frame clones, with some not included. The DNA was the basis for D and trimming; V, J and clone size are from that table. Here the sample spans roughly 180,000 clones, 70% to 85% being singletons. The sequencing input was peripheral blood. The TCR comes from a human donor in a cohort sampled during active COVID-19.

The CDR3 coding sequence is TGTGCCAGCAGCCCCTTCTTCAACTCGAACACTGAAGCTTTCTTT. Translated: CASSPFFNSNTEAFF. This chain connects TRBV5-6 to TRBJ1-1; D ambiguous. V lost 4 bases to trimming and J lost 1 base, with 14 bases between them. Germline V gene sequence: CDR1 SGHDT, CDR2 YYEEEE. This CDR3 region has 15 residues.